This TCR beta chain is drawn from a study of regulatory T cells in long-lasting Graves disease. Overall study findings and caveats: With persistent disease, TRBV28, TRBJ1-2 and TRBJ2-5 were the favored segments.

Through Arm-PCR of CDR3 regions and iRepertoire HTBI primers, TCR beta libraries were built. TCRdb re-derived calls from the multiplex PCR reads in MiXCR, one entry per CDR3 protein. Of fewer than 650,000 distinct CDR3 sequences in the sample, about 15% were seen once. The CDR3 is made up of 14 amino acids. Trimming took off 8 bases at V and 10 bases at J, with 20 bases between the two ends. Time point of the sample: newly diagnosed GD, antithyroid drugs for less than 3 months. Making the TCR library involved RNA that had been extracted from PBMCs. Note on this clonotype: Its antigen remains unknown. A far more abundant clone sits one base away, making this likely a read error.

These data also featured in a second study, about T cells in Graves' hyperthyroidism and ophthalmopathy. That publication notes: These patients, aged 18 to 65, had recently diagnosed hyperthyroidism lasting under 2 months. Ophthalmopathy was identified by the model a median around 6.9 months ahead of onset.

The sequencing used peripheral blood mononuclear cells (PBMCs), collected at new diagnosis, from a patient treated with antithyroid drugs. This rearrangement joins TRBV12-3 or TRBV12-4 to TRBJ2-2, with D possibly being TRBD1 (6 bases). The TCR originated in a young woman with Graves disease. In nucleotides, the CDR3 is TGTGCCAGCGAACAGGGTCAGTGGTCCGAGGAGCTGTTTTTT. It is translated as CASEQGQWSEELFF.